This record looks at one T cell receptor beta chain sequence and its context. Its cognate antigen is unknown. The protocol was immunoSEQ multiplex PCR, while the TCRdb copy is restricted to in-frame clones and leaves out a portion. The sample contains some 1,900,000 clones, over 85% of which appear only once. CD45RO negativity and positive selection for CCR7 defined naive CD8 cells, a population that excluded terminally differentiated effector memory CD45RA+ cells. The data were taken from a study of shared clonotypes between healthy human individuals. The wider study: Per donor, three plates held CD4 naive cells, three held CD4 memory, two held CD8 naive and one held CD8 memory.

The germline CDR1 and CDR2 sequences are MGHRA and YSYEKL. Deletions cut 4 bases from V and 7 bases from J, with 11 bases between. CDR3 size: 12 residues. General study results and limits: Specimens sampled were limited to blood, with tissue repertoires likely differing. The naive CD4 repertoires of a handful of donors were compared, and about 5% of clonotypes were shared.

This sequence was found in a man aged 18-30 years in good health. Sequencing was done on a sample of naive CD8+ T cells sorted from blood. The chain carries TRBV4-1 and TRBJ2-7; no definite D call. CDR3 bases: TGCGCCAGCAGCCGTCAGACCGGGGAGCAGTACTTC. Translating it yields CASSRQTGEQYF.